This T cell receptor beta chain was sequenced in a study of long-term antiretroviral therapy in people with HIV. Study-level findings and limits: Clones that had undergone expansion before ART prevailed in the repertoire throughout all time points.

Notes on this clone: Its cognate antigen is unknown.

Sequencing used immunoSEQ v3.0 at survey level. The study targeted 40,000-50,000 T-cell genomes per sample in sequencing. TCRdb's copy holds only in-frame clones and misses some; the assay was immunoSEQ multiplex PCR. The sample lists around 20,000 clones, roughly 80% occurring once. The length of the CDR3 is 13 residues. V lost 0 bases, J lost 12 bases, and 12 bases lay in between. From germline, CDR1 is MNHEY and CDR2 SVGAGI. The material was unsorted PBMCs, obtained 0.2 years after starting antiretroviral therapy. The sequence derives from a woman aged 25 to 45 with HIV. This sequence joins TRBV6-5 and TRBJ2-1, with D uncertain. DNA of the CDR3: TGTGCCAGCAGTTACTCTTCGAGGTCGTTGCAGTTCTTC. Translation: CASSYSSRSLQFF.